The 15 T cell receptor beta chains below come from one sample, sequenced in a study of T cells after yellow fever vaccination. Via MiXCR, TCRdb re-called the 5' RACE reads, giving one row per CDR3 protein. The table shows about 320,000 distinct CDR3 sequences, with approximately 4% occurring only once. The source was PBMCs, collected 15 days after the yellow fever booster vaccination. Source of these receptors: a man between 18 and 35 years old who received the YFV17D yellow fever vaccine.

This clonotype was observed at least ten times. The CDR3 nucleotides read TGCGCCAGCAGCTCCCTGGGGGGACTTGCCCAAGAGACCCAGTACTTC. It codes for CASSSLGGLAQETQYF. The gene calls are TRBV5-1 and TRBJ2-5, with D possibly TRBD2 on 6 matching bases. The CDR3 is made up of 16 amino acids. The germline V gene has CDR1 SGHRS and CDR2 YFSETQ. With 3 bases removed from V and 1 base from J, the gap between germline ends came to 16 bases.

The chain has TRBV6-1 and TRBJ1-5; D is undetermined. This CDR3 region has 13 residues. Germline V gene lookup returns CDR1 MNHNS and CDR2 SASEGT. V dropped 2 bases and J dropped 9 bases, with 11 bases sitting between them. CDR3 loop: CASSENRWSPQHF. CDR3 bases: TGTGCCAGCAGTGAAAATCGGTGGTCGCCCCAGCATTTT.

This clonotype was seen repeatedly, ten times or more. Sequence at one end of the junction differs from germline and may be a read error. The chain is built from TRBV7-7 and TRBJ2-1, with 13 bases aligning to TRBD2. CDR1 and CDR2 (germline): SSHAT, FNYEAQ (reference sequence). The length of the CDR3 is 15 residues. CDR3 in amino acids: CASSILAGGYNEQFF. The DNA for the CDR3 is TGTGCTAGCAGCATACTAGCGGGGGGGTACAATGAGCAGTTCTTC.

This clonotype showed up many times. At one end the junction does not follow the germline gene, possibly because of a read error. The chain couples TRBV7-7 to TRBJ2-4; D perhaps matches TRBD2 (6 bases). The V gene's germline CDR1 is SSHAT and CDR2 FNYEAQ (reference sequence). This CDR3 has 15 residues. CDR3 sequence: CASSLGEALGAIQYF. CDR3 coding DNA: TGTGCTAGCAGCTTAGGGGAGGCTCTAGGGGCCATTCAGTACTTC.

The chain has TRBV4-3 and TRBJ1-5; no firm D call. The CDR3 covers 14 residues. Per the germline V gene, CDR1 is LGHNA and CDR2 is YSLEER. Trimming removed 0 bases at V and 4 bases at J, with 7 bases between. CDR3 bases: TGCGCCAGCAGCCAAGAACGGTCAAATCAGCCCCAGCATTTT. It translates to CASSQERSNQPQHF.

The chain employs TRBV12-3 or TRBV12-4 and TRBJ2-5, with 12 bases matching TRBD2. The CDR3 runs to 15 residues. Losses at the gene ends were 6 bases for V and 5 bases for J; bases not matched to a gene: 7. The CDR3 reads CASRPSGGARETQYF. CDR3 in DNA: TGTGCCAGCAGACCTAGCGGGGGGGCCAGGGAGACCCAGTACTTC.

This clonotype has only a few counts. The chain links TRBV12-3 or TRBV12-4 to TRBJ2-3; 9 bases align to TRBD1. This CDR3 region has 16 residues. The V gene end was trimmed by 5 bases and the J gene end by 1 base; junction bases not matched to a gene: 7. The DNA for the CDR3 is TGTGCCAGCAGTATGAACAGGGGGCAGGGCACAGATACGCAGTATTTT. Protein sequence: CASSMNRGQGTDTQYF.

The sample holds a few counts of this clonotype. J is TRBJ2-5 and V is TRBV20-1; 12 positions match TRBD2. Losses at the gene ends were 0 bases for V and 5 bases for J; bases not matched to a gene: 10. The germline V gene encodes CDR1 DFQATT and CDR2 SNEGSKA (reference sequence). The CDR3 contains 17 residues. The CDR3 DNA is TGCAGTGCTAGAGATCGGCTAGCGGGGGGGCACGGGGAGACCCAGTACTTC. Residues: CSARDRLAGGHGETQYF.

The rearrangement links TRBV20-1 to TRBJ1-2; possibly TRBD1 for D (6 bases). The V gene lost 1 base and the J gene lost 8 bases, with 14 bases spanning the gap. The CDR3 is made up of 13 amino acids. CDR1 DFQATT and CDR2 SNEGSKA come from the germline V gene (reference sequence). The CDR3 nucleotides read TGCAGTGCTAGAGGAGGGGGGCCCCCCGGCTACACCTTC. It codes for CSARGGGPPGYTF.

For the CDR3, the DNA is TGTGCCAGCAGCTCCATAAGCTCCTATAATTCACCCCTCCACTTT. Its protein is CASSSISSYNSPLHF. The chain has TRBV7-9 and TRBJ1-6; D is unclear. V lost 4 bases to trimming and J lost 0 bases, with 7 bases between them. The CDR3 is made up of 15 amino acids. CDR1 SEHNR and CDR2 FQNEAQ come from the germline V gene (reference sequence).

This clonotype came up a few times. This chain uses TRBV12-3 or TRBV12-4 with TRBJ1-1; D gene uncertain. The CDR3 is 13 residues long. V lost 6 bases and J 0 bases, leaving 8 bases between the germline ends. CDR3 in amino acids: CASSPQLNTEAFF. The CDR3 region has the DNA TGTGCCAGCAGCCCCCAGCTGAACACTGAAGCTTTCTTT.

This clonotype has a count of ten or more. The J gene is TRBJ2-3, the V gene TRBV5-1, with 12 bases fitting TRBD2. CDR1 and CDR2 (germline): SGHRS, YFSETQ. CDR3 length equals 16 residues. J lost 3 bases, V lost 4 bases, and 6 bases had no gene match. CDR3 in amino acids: CASSRRTSGVTDTQYF. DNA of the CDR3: TGCGCCAGCAGCCGGAGGACTAGCGGGGTGACAGATACGCAGTATTTT. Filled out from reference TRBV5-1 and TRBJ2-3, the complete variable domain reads KAGVTQTPRYLIKTRGQQVTLSCSPISGHRSVSWYQQTPGQGLQFLFEYFSETQRNKGNFPGRFSGRQFSNSRSEMNVSTLELGDSALYLCASSRRTSGVTDTQYFGPGTRLTVL.

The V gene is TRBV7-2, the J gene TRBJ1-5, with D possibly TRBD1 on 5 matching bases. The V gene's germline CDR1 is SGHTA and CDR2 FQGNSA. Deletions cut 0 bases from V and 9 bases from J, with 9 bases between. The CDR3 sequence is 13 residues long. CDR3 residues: CASSLAWDGPQHF. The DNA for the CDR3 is TGTGCCAGCAGCTTAGCCTGGGACGGGCCCCAGCATTTT.

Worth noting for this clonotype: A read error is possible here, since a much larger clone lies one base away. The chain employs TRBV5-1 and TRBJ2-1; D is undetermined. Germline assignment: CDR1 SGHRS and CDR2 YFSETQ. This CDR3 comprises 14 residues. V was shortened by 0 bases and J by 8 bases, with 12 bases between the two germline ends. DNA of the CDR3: TGCGCCAGCAGCTTGGCCCTAGGCGGCTATGAGCAGTTCTTC. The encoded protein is CASSLALGGYEQFF.

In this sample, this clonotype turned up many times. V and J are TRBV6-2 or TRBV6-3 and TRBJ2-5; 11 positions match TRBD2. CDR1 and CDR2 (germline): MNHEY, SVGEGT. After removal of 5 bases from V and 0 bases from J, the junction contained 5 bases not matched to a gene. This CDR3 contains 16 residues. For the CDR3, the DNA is TGTGCCAGCAGTACAGGACTAGCGGGCGACCAAGAGACCCAGTACTTC. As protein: CASSTGLAGDQETQYF.